These 9 T cell receptor beta chains came from one sample sequenced in a study of T cell responses to AZD1222 COVID-19 vaccine. Produced via immunoSEQ multiplex PCR; TCRdb's table is partial and in-frame only. This sample has 160,000 or so clones, with over 90% found just once. The source material was peripheral blood, sampled 28 days after the second AZD1222 dose. These TCRs come from an adult who received the AZD1222 COVID-19 vaccine.

The V gene is TRBV30, the J gene TRBJ2-5; D is unclear. The germline CDR1 and CDR2 sequences are GTSNPN and SVGIG (reference sequence). V lost 3 bases and J lost 6, with 14 bases in between. This CDR3 contains 13 residues. CDR3: CAWSGGRRKTQYF. In DNA form, the CDR3 reads TGTGCCTGGAGCGGCGGCAGGCGGAAGACCCAGTACTTC.

This chain links TRBV6-5 with TRBJ2-2; 8 nucleotides align to TRBD2. The CDR3 totals 15 residues. Germline V CDR1 and CDR2: MNHEY, SVGAGI. V lost 6 bases, J lost 5 bases, and 8 bases stayed unmatched. The CDR3 sequence is CASRDRGGETGELFF. CDR3 in DNA: TGTGCCAGCAGGGATCGGGGGGGAGAAACCGGGGAGCTGTTTTTT.

This chain's CDR3 is CASSPSYNSPLHF. The CDR3, as DNA: TGTGCCAGCAGCCCGAGTTATAATTCACCCCTCCACTTT. J is TRBJ1-6 and V is TRBV4-2, with D unclear. Germline assignment: CDR1 LGHNA and CDR2 YNFKEQ. The CDR3 is made up of 13 amino acids. The ends were cut back, 4 bases at V and 4 bases at J, with 5 bases in the middle.

The sample holds a few counts of this clone. This rearrangement joins TRBV7-9 to TRBJ1-3; D call uncertain. The CDR3 length is 16 residues. Germline assignment: CDR1 SEHNR and CDR2 FQNEAQ (reference sequence). V was shortened by 5 bases and J by 0 bases, with 14 bases between the two germline ends. CDR3 DNA: TGTGCCAGCAGCAAGGAACAGCGACCCTCTGGAAACACCATATATTTT. Translating gives CASSKEQRPSGNTIYF.

The V call is TRBV11-3, the J call TRBJ2-7; D may match TRBD1 or TRBD2 (5 bases each). Trimming left V 8 bases short and J 6 bases short, with 23 bases between. The length of the CDR3 is 15 residues. Germline V CDR1 and CDR2: SGHNT, YENEEA. This CDR3 reads CASALNGGGVAEQYF. DNA of the CDR3: TGTGCCAGCGCCCTGAATGGGGGTGGAGTGGCCGAGCAGTACTTC.

The chain employs TRBV6-4 and TRBJ2-2; unclear D gene. V was clipped by 6 bases and J by 2 bases, with 13 bases between them. Looked up from germline, CDR1 is MRHNA and CDR2 is SNTAGT. The CDR3 is 15 amino acids. This CDR3 is CASRATNLNTGELFF. The CDR3 DNA is TGTGCCAGCAGAGCCACTAACCTAAACACCGGGGAGCTGTTTTTT.

CDR3 sequence (DNA): TGTGCCAGTACGCCGCTTATAGGCGGGACATACGGAGAAAAACTGTTTTTT. Translation gives CASTPLIGGTYGEKLFF. The gene calls are TRBV19 and TRBJ1-4; possibly TRBD1 for D (6 bases). CDR3 length equals 17 residues. Germline-derived CDR1 and CDR2 are LNHDA and SQIVND (reference sequence). The V gene lost 7 bases and the J gene lost 8 bases, with 26 bases spanning the gap.

CDR3 residues: CASSLRQGGPNEKLFF. CDR3 nucleotide sequence: TGTGCCAGCAGCTTAAGGCAGGGGGGCCCTAATGAAAAACTGTTTTTT. This chain links TRBV7-9 with TRBJ1-4; 7 bases fit TRBD1. Trimming at V came to 2 bases and at J to 3 bases, leaving 6 bases not matched to a gene. The CDR3 has 16 residues. In germline, CDR1 is SEHNR, CDR2 FQNEAQ (reference sequence).

V and J are TRBV27 and TRBJ1-2; 10 positions match TRBD1. Germline V lookup: CDR1 MNHEY, CDR2 SMNVEV (reference sequence). Trimming took 6 bases from V and 4 from J; bases not matched to a gene: 8. The CDR3 contains 15 residues. CDR3 DNA sequence: TGTGCCAGCAGACGAGGGACAGGGGCATTCTATGGCTACACCTTC. It codes for CASRRGTGAFYGYTF.